This is a list of T cell receptor beta chains from one sample in a study of CD8+CD57+ T cells in acquired aplastic anemia. One entry per CDR3 protein results from TCRdb running MiXCR on the reads. The repertoire holds hundreds of thousands of distinct CDR3 sequences, with roughly 64% as singletons. Sequences were obtained from sorted CD4+, CD8+, or CD8+CD57+ T cells (not recorded which) from PBMCs. These receptors all stem from a human donor in good health, serving as a control. Both conserved end residues are part of each CDR3. Each record gives: D gene, J gene, V gene, clone size, CDR3 protein, CDR3 DNA. A D gene is named only where the DNA matches it firmly. Size values are once, few and many counts, or a class for expanded clones, and some rows have none.

D: TRBD1
J: TRBJ2-3
V: TRBV9
size: once
CDR3: CASSLDATGSDTQYF
DNA: TGTGCCAGCAGCTTAGATGCGACAGGGTCAGATACGCAGTATTTT

D: TRBD2
J: TRBJ2-3
V: TRBV6-6
size: many
CDR3: CASTLQLAASTDTQYF
DNA: TGTGCCAGCACTCTGCAACTAGCGGCTAGCACAGATACGCAGTATTTT

D: TRBD1
J: TRBJ2-2
V: TRBV2
size: many
CDR3: CASRDRGWTGELFF
DNA: TGTGCCAGCAGGGACAGGGGTTGGACCGGGGAGCTGTTTTTT

D: NA
J: TRBJ1-1
V: TRBV20-1
size: NA
CDR3: CSASATKTGEAFF
DNA: TGCAGTGCTAGCGCCACCAAGACCGGTGAAGCTTTCTTT

D: NA
J: TRBJ1-6
V: TRBV5-5
size: NA
CDR3: CGSSLVVLGNSPLHF
DNA: TGTGGTAGCAGCCTGGTGGTTCTGGGGAATTCACCCCTCCACTTT

D: NA
J: TRBJ2-6
V: TRBV7-3
size: many
CDR3: CASSLPSFITSGANVLTF
DNA: TGTGCCAGCAGCTTACCATCGTTCATCACCTCTGGGGCCAACGTCCTGACTTTC

D: TRBD1
J: TRBJ2-7
V: TRBV2
size: NA
CDR3: CASSYLRQGAGEQYF
DNA: TGTGCCAGCAGTTACTTACGACAGGGGGCTGGCGAGCAGTACTTC

D: TRBD2
J: TRBJ2-1
V: TRBV20-1
size: NA
CDR3: CSAPRTSGAYYNEQFF
DNA: TGCAGTGCTCCCCGGACGAGCGGGGCATACTACAATGAGCAGTTCTTC

D: NA
J: TRBJ2-7
V: TRBV6-5
size: few
CDR3: CASSRGGRGTEQYF
DNA: TGTGCCAGCAGTAGAGGAGGGAGGGGGACCGAGCAGTACTTC

D: NA
J: TRBJ1-2
V: TRBV7-8
size: many
CDR3: CASSSRAHNYGYTF
DNA: TGTGCCAGCAGCTCTAGGGCACATAACTATGGCTACACCTTC

D: NA
J: TRBJ1-5
V: TRBV29-1
size: NA
CDR3: CSAEISGTSGGYFYQHF
DNA: TGCAGTGCAGAGATATCCGGGACTAGCGGGGGGTATTTTTACCAGCATTTT

D: TRBD2
J: TRBJ2-5
V: TRBV19
size: NA
CDR3: CASTGLAGGSQETQYF
DNA: TGTGCCAGTACCGGACTAGCGGGGGGTTCCCAAGAGACCCAGTACTTC

D: NA
J: TRBJ2-5
V: TRBV7-2
size: NA
CDR3: CASRMARGDPRRETQYF
DNA: TGTGCCAGCAGGATGGCTAGAGGGGACCCACGGAGGGAGACCCAGTACTTC

D: NA
J: TRBJ1-6
V: TRBV7-6
size: NA
CDR3: CASSAYVVSSHTIF
DNA: TGTGCCAGCAGCGCATACGTAGTCTCTTCACACACCATATTT

D: NA
J: TRBJ2-7
V: TRBV11-2
size: NA
CDR3: CASSARRADEQYF
DNA: TGTGCCAGCAGCGCGAGACGAGCAGACGAGCAGTACTTC

D: NA
J: TRBJ2-7
V: TRBV6-6
size: few
CDR3: CASSEGWGSYEQYF
DNA: TGTGCCAGCAGTGAAGGGTGGGGGTCCTACGAGCAGTACTTC

D: NA
J: TRBJ2-3
V: TRBV20-1
size: NA
CDR3: CSASGRPDYDTQYF
DNA: TGCAGTGCTAGCGGCAGGCCTGACTACGATACGCAGTATTTT

D: NA
J: TRBJ1-1
V: TRBV15
size: NA
CDR3: CATSRDNGYEEFF
DNA: TGTGCCACCAGCAGAGATAACGGCTACGAAGAGTTCTTC

D: NA
J: TRBJ2-1
V: TRBV9
size: once
CDR3: CASSVGGGATPEQFF
DNA: TGTGCCAGCAGCGTGGGAGGGGGGGCGACTCCTGAGCAGTTCTTC

D: NA
J: TRBJ2-1
V: TRBV5-1
size: many
CDR3: CASSPDTINEQFF
DNA: TGCGCCAGCAGCCCGGACACTATCAATGAGCAGTTCTTC

D: NA
J: TRBJ1-2
V: TRBV10-3
size: NA
CDR3: CAISAQGLVGRNDF
DNA: TGTGCCATCAGCGCACAGGGCTTGGTCGGAAGGAACGACTTC

D: NA
J: TRBJ2-2
V: TRBV9
size: NA
CDR3: CASSRQGGLTGELFF
DNA: TGTGCCAGCAGCCGGCAGGGGGGTCTGACCGGCGAGCTGTTTTTT

D: TRBD1
J: TRBJ2-1
V: TRBV12-3/TRBV12-4
size: NA
CDR3: CASSWMPGQGGNEQFF
DNA: TGTGCCAGCAGCTGGATGCCGGGACAGGGGGGCAATGAGCAGTTCTTC

D: NA
J: TRBJ2-5
V: TRBV7-2
size: NA
CDR3: CASSLGRGGATEAQYF
DNA: TGTGCCAGCAGCCTCGGTAGAGGGGGGGCCACGGAAGCCCAGTACTTC

D: TRBD1
J: TRBJ1-1
V: TRBV7-2
size: NA
CDR3: CASTRTDRSKTEAFF
DNA: TGCGCCAGCACCCGGACGGACAGGTCGAAGACTGAAGCTTTCTTT

D: TRBD1
J: TRBJ1-2
V: TRBV5-1
size: NA
CDR3: CASSLLPDRTGYTF
DNA: TGCGCCAGCAGCTTGTTACCGGACAGGACTGGCTACACCTTC

D: NA
J: TRBJ2-3
V: TRBV9
size: NA
CDR3: CASTVRQPDTQYF
DNA: TGTGCCAGCACCGTCAGACAGCCAGATACGCAGTATTTT

D: NA
J: TRBJ2-3
V: TRBV7-2
size: NA
CDR3: CASSLAAGEELQYF
DNA: TGTGCCAGCAGTTTAGCGGCTGGTGAAGAACTGCAGTATTTT

D: TRBD1
J: TRBJ1-2
V: TRBV14
size: NA
CDR3: CASSPTTGGTEASF
DNA: TGTGCCAGCAGCCCCACGACAGGGGGCACTGAAGCTTCCTTC

D: NA
J: TRBJ1-5
V: TRBV12-3/TRBV12-4
size: NA
CDR3: CASSYRGGGNQPQHF
DNA: TGTGCCAGCAGTTATCGGGGAGGGGGGAATCAGCCCCAGCATTTT

D: TRBD1
J: TRBJ2-2
V: TRBV5-1
size: NA
CDR3: CASSRLGTGSGELFF
DNA: TGTGCCAGCAGCCGGCTCGGGACAGGAAGCGGGGAGCTGTTTTTT

D: TRBD2
J: TRBJ2-1
V: TRBV19
size: NA
CDR3: CASRKGLAGRYEQFF
DNA: TGTGCCAGTAGGAAGGGACTAGCGGGAAGGTATGAGCAGTTCTTC

D: TRBD2
J: TRBJ2-1
V: TRBV25-1
size: few
CDR3: CASSDWVAGVGEQFF
DNA: TGTGCCAGCAGTGATTGGGTAGCGGGAGTCGGTGAGCAGTTCTTC

D: NA
J: TRBJ1-2
V: TRBV5-8
size: NA
CDR3: CASSGAGEGYGYTF
DNA: TGTGCCAGCAGCGGAGCGGGGGAGGGCTATGGCTACACCTTC

D: TRBD1
J: TRBJ1-2
V: TRBV7-9
size: NA
CDR3: CASSRQGSTSSASGYTF
DNA: TGTGCCAGCAGCAGACAGGGTTCAACGAGCAGTGCCTCTGGCTACACCTTC

D: TRBD1
J: TRBJ1-1
V: TRBV7-2
size: many
CDR3: CASSSGTGGEGTEAFF
DNA: TGTGCCAGCAGCTCAGGGACAGGGGGTGAGGGCACTGAAGCTTTCTTT